The 10 T cell receptor beta chains listed next were all sequenced from one sample in a study of CD8+ T cells in alopecia areata. Sequencing used cDNA as its template, made by extracting RNA and reverse transcribing it. Measured with immunoSEQ multiplex PCR; TCRdb has only the in-frame clones, and not every one. Among around 4,900 clones listed, 75% to 95% were seen once. This sample's treatment: oral pan-JAK inhibitor, 5-10 mg twice daily. As part of sample collection, lesional scalp punch biopsies and peripheral blood were taken from alopecia areata patients. The sample here was skin, taken at week 4, from a patient treated with tofacitinib. The receptors come from a human donor with alopecia areata.

This chain uses TRBV5-6 with TRBJ2-6; 10 bases agree with TRBD1. Germline V gives CDR1 SGHDT, CDR2 YYEEEE. V lost 0 bases and J lost 0; bases outside the gene matches: 3. The CDR3 spans 18 residues. Written as DNA, the CDR3 is TGTGCCAGCAGCTTGGTTTGGACAGGGGGCTCTGGGGCCAACGTCCTGACTTTC. It codes for CASSLVWTGGSGANVLTF.

The CDR3 spells CSVTGGANTGELFF. CDR3 nucleotides: TGCAGCGTGACAGGGGGGGCGAACACCGGGGAGCTGTTTTTT. The genes are TRBV29-1 and TRBJ2-2; 9 nucleotides line up with TRBD1. The CDR3 contains 14 residues. Germline CDR1 SQVTM, CDR2 ANQGSEA. J was trimmed by 0 bases and V by 6 bases; bases with no gene match: 2.

The chain combines TRBV29-1 with TRBJ2-3, with 9 bases lining up with TRBD2. The junction had 11 bases not matched to a gene; V was cut back by 7 bases and J by 6 bases. Germline-derived CDR1 and CDR2 are SQVTM and ANQGSEA. The CDR3 sequence is 14 residues long. The CDR3 spells CSGKAGGLMDTQYF. The DNA of the CDR3 is TGCAGCGGAAAAGCGGGGGGCCTAATGGATACGCAGTATTTT.

The chain combines TRBV7-6 with TRBJ2-1; TRBD1 aligns across 9 bases. The trim removed 5 bases at V and 5 bases at J, leaving 7 bases unmatched. Germline V gene sequence: CDR1 SGHVS, CDR2 FNYEAQ. This CDR3 has 15 amino acids. This CDR3 is CASSRPGQGNNEQFF. The CDR3 DNA follows: TGTGCCAGCAGCCGGCCGGGACAGGGAAACAATGAGCAGTTCTTC.

The J gene is TRBJ2-2, the V gene TRBV7-8; 9 bases agree with TRBD1. The ends lost 0 bases at V and 5 bases at J; junction bases unmatched: 7. Germline loops: CDR1 SGHVS, CDR2 FQNEAQ. CDR3 length: 17 residues. This CDR3 reads CASSLASGQGGTGELFF. CDR3 DNA sequence: TGTGCCAGCAGCTTAGCCTCGGGACAGGGTGGAACCGGGGAGCTGTTTTTT.

The rearrangement links TRBV29-1 to TRBJ2-2; D not certain. CDR1 and CDR2 from the germline V gene are SQVTM and ANQGSEA. V was trimmed by 4 bases and J by 1 base, leaving 10 bases between them. The CDR3 length is 14 residues. CDR3: CSVAVLGNTGELFF. The CDR3 DNA reads TGCAGCGTTGCAGTATTAGGGAACACCGGGGAGCTGTTTTTT.

This sequence joins TRBV6-6 and TRBJ2-3; TRBD2 agrees at 10 bases. This CDR3 contains 16 residues. Germline V gene sequence: CDR1 MNHNY, CDR2 SVGAGI (reference sequence). V lost 5 bases and J lost 5; bases outside the gene matches: 10. CDR3 protein: CASSPAGGLLKDTQYF. CDR3 DNA sequence: TGTGCCAGCAGTCCAGCGGGGGGGCTGTTAAAAGATACGCAGTATTTT.

CDR3 sequence: CASSSNQGNYGYTF. DNA of the CDR3: TGTGCCAGCAGCTCCAACCAGGGGAACTATGGCTACACCTTC. The V and J genes are TRBV7-9 and TRBJ1-2; D perhaps matches TRBD1 (6 bases). V shed 4 bases and J shed 2 bases, with 11 bases lying between them. The CDR3 runs 14 residues. The germline gives CDR1 SEHNR, CDR2 FQNEAQ (reference sequence). Based on the CDR3 plus reference TRBV7-9 and TRBJ1-2, the full variable domain is DTGVSQNPRHKITKRGQNVTFRCDPISEHNRLYWYRQTLGQGPEFLTYFQNEAQLEKSRLLSDRFSAERPKGSFSTLEIQRTEQGDSAMYLCASSSNQGNYGYTFGSGTRLTVV.

The chain has TRBV6-1 and TRBJ2-6; no definite D call. This CDR3 region has 13 residues. The ends were cut back, 7 bases at V and 1 base at J, with 5 bases in the middle. Looked up from germline, CDR1 is MNHNS and CDR2 is SASEGT. The CDR3, as DNA: TGTGCCAGCAAAGGATCTGGGGCCAACGTCCTGACTTTC. Its translation: CASKGSGANVLTF.

This chain joins TRBV5-1 and TRBJ2-5; 10 bases are a match to TRBD2. V trimming: 4 bases; J trimming: 5 bases; junction bases outside the gene matches: 5. The CDR3 is 14 residues long. Germline lookup yields CDR1 SGHRS and CDR2 YFSETQ. This chain's CDR3 is CASSEGLASETQYF. CDR3 coding DNA: TGCGCCAGCAGCGAGGGACTAGCGAGTGAGACCCAGTACTTC. The whole variable domain, remainder taken from reference TRBV5-1 and TRBJ2-5, is KAGVTQTPRYLIKTRGQQVTLSCSPISGHRSVSWYQQTPGQGLQFLFEYFSETQRNKGNFPGRFSGRQFSNSRSEMNVSTLELGDSALYLCASSEGLASETQYFGPGTRLLVL.